The clone carrying this T cell receptor (beta chain) was recorded many times. This entry is derived from a study of T cells in Graves' hyperthyroidism and ophthalmopathy. Fresh peripheral blood, about 10 ml of it, supplied the PBMCs. The CDR3 regions of TCR beta were amplified from RNA transcripts. The HTBI primer set was used in a first-round RT-PCR of the TCR CDR3. TCRdb ran MiXCR on the multiplex PCR reads and lists one entry per CDR3 protein. The data show roughly 400,000 distinct CDR3 sequences, 15% to 19% seen once. This CDR3 is 13 amino acids long. J was trimmed by 5 bases and V by 6 bases; bases with no gene match: 7.

This clonotype originated in a woman aged 18-35 years with Graves' hyperthyroidism that later progressed to Graves' ophthalmopathy. The material sequenced was blood. The chain joins TRBV12-3 or TRBV12-4 to TRBJ2-7; 7 nucleotides line up with TRBD1. In nucleotides, the CDR3 is TGTGCCAGCAGGGTGACAGGGAGTCACGAGCAGTACTTC. Translating it yields CASRVTGSHEQYF.